These T cell receptor beta chains were read from a single sample in a study of response to subunit inactivated influenza vaccine. TCRdb reanalysed the RT-PCR reads using MiXCR and keeps one entry per CDR3 protein. This table has over 750,000 distinct CDR3 sequences, less than 25% appearing once. Sequenced material: PBMCs from blood, taken 5 days after vaccination. These receptors were collected from a man aged 50-60 years who received an inactivated influenza vaccine. Each CDR3 is given with its conserved first and last residue. Each record gives: J gene, CDR3 length, clone size, V gene, D gene, CDR3 protein, CDR3 DNA. D genes are given only for firm matches. Clone size is shown for a subset of rows, as once, few, many or a class of expanded clone.

>TRBJ2-1|14|NA|TRBV20-1|NA
CSASGAPFENEQFF
TGCAGTGCTAGCGGGGCCCCGTTCGAGAATGAGCAGTTCTTC
>TRBJ2-3|16|few|TRBV13|TRBD1
CASSPHGTGGVDTQYF
TGTGCCAGCAGCCCACATGGGACAGGGGGCGTAGATACGCAGTATTTT
>TRBJ2-1|17|few|TRBV27|TRBD2
CASSEATSGGARNEQFF
TGTGCCAGCAGCGAGGCGACTAGCGGGGGGGCCCGCAATGAGCAGTTCTTC
>TRBJ2-1|15|NA|TRBV6-1|TRBD1
CASSATGVVYNEQFF
TGTGCCAGTAGTGCTACAGGGGTTGTTTACAATGAGCAGTTCTTC
>TRBJ2-3|15|few|TRBV11-2|TRBD2
CASSFGGGPTDTQYF
TGTGCCAGCAGCTTCGGCGGGGGACCCACAGATACGCAGTATTTT
>TRBJ2-3|15|few|TRBV5-1|NA
CASSGRGGSTDTQYF
TGCGCCAGCAGCGGTCGTGGGGGAAGCACAGATACGCAGTATTTT
>TRBJ2-1|16|NA|TRBV9|TRBD2
CASSARLAAGVHEQFF
TGTGCCAGCAGCGCCAGACTAGCGGCCGGGGTCCATGAGCAGTTCTTC
>TRBJ2-1|15|NA|TRBV20-1|NA
CSARDPNTGYNEQFF
TGCAGTGCTAGAGATCCGAATACGGGCTACAATGAGCAGTTCTTC
>TRBJ2-7|12|NA|TRBV11-2|NA
CVSSLSSYEQYF
TGTGTCAGCAGCTTGTCCAGCTACGAGCAGTACTTC
>TRBJ2-1|17|NA|TRBV7-9|NA
CASSLIGSQRLHNEQFF
TGTGCCAGCAGCTTAATCGGGTCCCAACGGCTTCACAATGAGCAGTTCTTC
>TRBJ2-7|14|many|TRBV20-1|NA
CSASRRDGSYEQYF
TGCAGTGCTAGTCGCCGGGACGGATCCTACGAGCAGTACTTC
>TRBJ2-7|14|NA|TRBV28|NA
CASSKGWSSYEQYF
TGTGCCAGCAGCAAGGGTTGGAGCTCCTACGAGCAGTACTTC
>TRBJ1-1|14|NA|TRBV20-1|TRBD1
CSATSYRGSTEAFF
TGCAGTGCTACCTCGTACAGGGGGAGTACTGAAGCTTTCTTT
>TRBJ2-1|14|NA|TRBV30|NA
CAWSDLGFYNEQFF
TGTGCCTGGAGTGATTTGGGTTTCTACAATGAGCAGTTCTTC
>TRBJ2-7|13|NA|TRBV20-1|NA
CSATGEGAYEQYF
TGCAGTGCTACGGGGGAGGGGGCCTACGAGCAGTACTTC
>TRBJ1-1|15|NA|TRBV6-1|TRBD1
CASSKTGGKYTEAFF
TGTGCCAGCAGCAAGACAGGGGGCAAGTACACTGAAGCTTTCTTT
>TRBJ2-3|12|NA|TRBV29-1|NA
CSVVDSTDTQYF
TGCAGCGTTGTTGACAGCACAGATACGCAGTATTTT
>TRBJ2-1|16|few|TRBV24-1|TRBD1
CATSDFGTGEIGEQFF
TGTGCCACCAGTGATTTCGGGACAGGGGAGATAGGTGAGCAGTTCTTC
>TRBJ2-5|13|NA|TRBV20-1|NA
CSAPVWGEETQYF
TGCAGTGCGCCAGTGTGGGGTGAAGAGACCCAGTACTTC
>TRBJ1-4|13|few|TRBV10-2|TRBD1
CASRAGGNEKLFF
TGCGCCAGCAGGGCAGGGGGCAATGAAAAACTGTTTTTT
>TRBJ1-1|12|NA|TRBV12-3/TRBV12-4|TRBD1
CASSRGDSKAFF
TGTGCCAGCAGCCGGGGGGACAGTAAAGCTTTCTTT
>TRBJ2-2|12|few|TRBV24-1|NA
CATSDFSGELFF
TGTGCCACCAGTGATTTTAGTGGGGAGCTGTTTTTT
>TRBJ2-1|14|few|TRBV7-6|TRBD2
CASSLGGGVNEQFF
TGTGCCAGCAGTTTGGGCGGGGGGGTTAATGAGCAGTTCTTC
>TRBJ2-3|13|many|TRBV7-9|NA
CASSLDGGDTQYF
TGTGCCAGCAGCTTAGATGGCGGTGATACGCAGTATTTT
>TRBJ2-5|15|few|TRBV6-2/TRBV6-3|TRBD1
CASSYRDRGRETQYF
TGTGCCAGCAGTTACCGGGACAGGGGACGAGAGACCCAGTACTTC
>TRBJ2-5|14|NA|TRBV13|TRBD2
CASSSLAGFETQYF
TGTGCCAGCAGCTCCTTAGCGGGATTCGAGACCCAGTACTTC
>TRBJ2-7|15|NA|TRBV27|NA
CATSPKLSVSYEQYF
TGTGCAACTTCCCCTAAACTCTCAGTTTCCTACGAGCAGTACTTC
>TRBJ1-3|16|NA|TRBV20-1|NA
CSARDSSFGSGNTIYF
TGCAGTGCTAGAGATTCTAGTTTTGGCTCTGGAAACACCATATATTTT
>TRBJ2-2|15|NA|TRBV4-3|NA
CASSQVQFTTGELFF
TGCGCCAGCAGCCAAGTACAATTTACCACCGGGGAGCTGTTTTTT
>TRBJ2-1|14|NA|TRBV27|NA
CASSLGPVPDEQFF
TGTGCCAGCAGTTTAGGCCCAGTTCCAGATGAGCAGTTCTTC
>TRBJ2-1|13|few|TRBV20-1|TRBD2
CSVSAGASNEQFF
TGCAGTGTCTCAGCGGGAGCAAGTAATGAGCAGTTCTTC
>TRBJ1-1|13|few|TRBV6-5|NA
CASSYQRVTEAFF
TGTGCCAGCAGTTATCAGAGGGTGACTGAAGCTTTCTTT
>TRBJ2-7|13|few|TRBV20-1|NA
CSARDLRYHEQYF
TGCAGTGCTAGAGATCTGAGGTACCACGAGCAGTACTTC
>TRBJ2-7|12|many|TRBV20-1|NA
CSARDLSYEQYF
TGCAGTGCTCGGGACTTATCCTACGAGCAGTACTTC
>TRBJ2-3|10|NA|TRBV20-1|NA
CSARDLTQYF
TGCAGTGCTAGAGATCTCACGCAGTATTTT
>TRBJ2-1|16|NA|TRBV29-1|NA
CSVQKFAEASYNEQFF
TGCAGCGTCCAGAAGTTTGCGGAGGCCTCCTACAATGAGCAGTTCTTC
>TRBJ1-5|16|few|TRBV10-3|NA
CAISEGTPYSNQPQHF
TGTGCCATCAGTGAGGGGACACCGTATAGCAATCAGCCCCAGCATTTT
>TRBJ2-1|12|few|TRBV12-3/TRBV12-4|NA
CASGPEYNEQFF
TGTGCCAGCGGACCCGAGTACAATGAGCAGTTCTTC
>TRBJ2-4|16|many|TRBV4-2|TRBD2
CASSQDRLAGVNIQYF
TGTGCCAGCAGCCAAGATCGGCTAGCGGGGGTAAACATTCAGTACTTC
>TRBJ2-7|15|NA|TRBV5-1|TRBD1
CASSYRQGKGYEQYF
TGCGCCAGCAGCTACCGACAGGGTAAGGGCTACGAGCAGTACTTC
>TRBJ2-2|16|NA|TRBV4-2|NA
CASSQDATGNTGELFF
TGTGCCAGCAGCCAAGACGCGACAGGGAACACCGGGGAGCTGTTTTTT
>TRBJ1-1|14|few|TRBV20-1|NA
CSAKQGVKNTEAFF
TGCAGTGCTAAACAGGGAGTGAAGAACACTGAAGCTTTCTTT
>TRBJ2-1|17|NA|TRBV28|TRBD2
CATRSWGLAGGPVEQFF
TGTGCCACCCGGAGCTGGGGACTAGCGGGGGGGCCTGTTGAGCAGTTCTTC
>TRBJ2-6|15|NA|TRBV12-3/TRBV12-4|NA
CASRTVSSGANVLTF
TGTGCCAGCAGGACCGTGAGCTCTGGGGCCAACGTCCTGACTTTC
>TRBJ2-7|15|NA|TRBV15|NA
CATSRGRGLPNEQYF
TGTGCCACCAGCAGAGGTCGAGGACTCCCCAACGAGCAGTACTTC
>TRBJ1-1|16|NA|TRBV7-2|NA
CASSVTGFLMNTEAFF
TGTGCCAGCAGCGTTACAGGTTTTTTAATGAACACTGAAGCTTTCTTT
>TRBJ2-1|16|few|TRBV7-9|NA
CASSHSATGSYNEQFF
TGTGCCAGCAGCCACTCAGCGACCGGCTCCTACAATGAGCAGTTCTTC
>TRBJ2-3|16|few|TRBV4-3|TRBD2
CASSQAPHGLGDTQYF
TGCGCCAGCAGCCAAGCCCCCCACGGACTAGGAGATACGCAGTATTTT
>TRBJ2-7|12|NA|TRBV6-5|NA
CASRTGQYEQYF
TGTGCCAGCAGAACAGGACAATACGAGCAGTACTTC
>TRBJ2-7|14|many|TRBV5-1|NA
CASSLGTSPYEQYF
TGCGCCAGCAGCTTAGGGACAAGCCCCTACGAGCAGTACTTC
>TRBJ2-7|15|many|TRBV4-2|NA
CASSQDGTGSYEQYF
TGTGCCAGCAGCCAAGATGGTACAGGGTCCTACGAGCAGTACTTC
>TRBJ2-5|18|NA|TRBV11-2|NA
CASSLELGGLAGQETQYF
TGTGCCAGCAGCTTAGAGTTAGGTGGGCTAGCCGGGCAAGAGACCCAGTACTTC
>TRBJ2-5|17|few|TRBV7-2|NA
CASSYFTDLVGQETQYF
TGTGCCAGCAGCTATTTCACTGATTTGGTAGGGCAAGAGACCCAGTACTTC
>TRBJ2-2|15|NA|TRBV7-6|TRBD1
CASSNDRGLTGELFF
TGTGCCAGCAGCAACGACAGGGGGCTCACCGGGGAGCTGTTTTTT
>TRBJ2-5|16|NA|TRBV7-2|TRBD1
CASSPRTGRVQETQYF
TGTGCCAGCAGCCCACGGACAGGCCGGGTCCAAGAGACCCAGTACTTC